Below are 30 T cell receptor beta chains sequenced from a single sample in a study of blood T cell repertoires in COVID-19. Data came from immunoSEQ multiplex PCR; TCRdb stores just in-frame clones and leaves some out. The sample lists 95,000 to 100,000 clones, approximately 91% seen once, with around 15% in the top ten. The sequencing sample was made of peripheral blood. The receptors shown here come from a man aged 50 to 60 with acute or convalescent COVID-19.

V gene TRBV5-4 combines with J gene TRBJ1-5; no definite D call. CDR1 and CDR2 (germline): SGHNT, YYREEE (reference sequence). The V and J ends lost 1 base and 4 bases respectively, with 6 bases between them. CDR3 length: 13 amino acids. CDR3 region: CASSLYGNQPQHF. In nucleotides, the CDR3 is TGTGCCAGCAGCTTGTACGGGAATCAGCCCCAGCATTTT.

The chain uses TRBV18 and TRBJ1-1; 7 positions agree with TRBD1. Germline V gene sequence: CDR1 KGHSH, CDR2 LQKENI. CDR3 length: 16 amino acids. The J segment lost 1 base and the V segment lost 6 bases, leaving 11 bases of the junction unmatched. The CDR3 reads CASSQGRDRQNTEAFF. In DNA, the CDR3 is TGTGCCAGCTCCCAGGGTCGGGACAGACAGAACACTGAAGCTTTCTTT.

The genes are TRBV6-5 and TRBJ2-5, with a possible D match to TRBD1 (5 bases). CDR1 MNHEY and CDR2 SVGAGI come from the germline V gene. The CDR3 spans 14 residues. V dropped 7 bases and J dropped 4 bases, with 16 bases sitting between them. CDR3: CASTEGALPETQYF. The CDR3 DNA follows: TGTGCCAGCACCGAAGGGGCCCTCCCAGAGACCCAGTACTTC.

The V gene is TRBV5-1, the J gene TRBJ2-3, with 7 bases lining up with TRBD1. The V and J ends lost 1 base and 4 bases, in that order; junction bases with no gene match: 3. Germline CDR1 is SGHRS and CDR2 is YFSETQ. The CDR3 has 14 amino acids. CDR3 residues: CASSLPGTADTQYF. In DNA, the CDR3 is TGCGCCAGCAGCTTGCCGGGGACAGCAGATACGCAGTATTTT.

V gene TRBV4-1 combines with J gene TRBJ1-1; no clear D gene. The germline CDR1 and CDR2 sequences are MGHRA and YSYEKL. Trimming left V 4 bases short and J 5 bases short, with 8 bases between. The CDR3 extends over 12 amino acids. CDR3 residues: CASSLRGTEAFF. CDR3 DNA: TGCGCCAGCAGCCTCCGAGGGACTGAAGCTTTCTTT.

The J gene is TRBJ1-3, the V gene TRBV28; 8 bases match TRBD1. Trimming cost V 5 bases and J 0 bases; bases outside gene matches: 6. The CDR3 has 16 amino acids. CDR1 MDHEN and CDR2 SYDVKM come from the germline V gene. The chain's CDR3 is CASSRTGQNSGNTIYF. The CDR3 DNA reads as TGTGCCAGCAGTCGGACAGGGCAAAACTCTGGAAACACCATATATTTT.

This clone came up a few times. The CDR3 bases are TGTGCCAGCAGCCGGACAGATGGAGCCTACGAGCAGTACTTC. Its protein is CASSRTDGAYEQYF. V and J are TRBV3-1 (or the pseudogene TRBV3-2) and TRBJ2-7, with a weak D call TRBD1 (6 bases). This CDR3 region has 14 residues. CDR1 is LGHDT, CDR2 YNNKEL, per germline (reference sequence). The V end lost 4 bases, the J end lost 2 bases, and 12 bases lay between the germline ends.

The rearrangement uses TRBV5-1 and TRBJ1-4; TRBD1 matches at 7 bases. This CDR3 comprises 15 residues. Germline-derived CDR1 and CDR2 are SGHRS and YFSETQ. The J segment lost 7 bases and the V segment lost 0 bases, leaving 6 bases of the junction unmatched. The CDR3 is CASSLDPGGGEKLFF. The CDR3 nucleotides are TGCGCCAGCAGCTTGGACCCAGGGGGTGGTGAAAAACTGTTTTTT.

This chain uses TRBV7-9 with TRBJ2-3; D perhaps matches TRBD2 (6 bases). The CDR3 contains 18 residues. In germline, CDR1 is SEHNR, CDR2 FQNEAQ (reference sequence). Trimming pared 4 bases from V and 1 base from J, leaving 21 bases between. The CDR3 bases are TGTGCCAGCAGCTCCAGGAAACTAGCTTTTGGGGGCACAGATACGCAGTATTTT. It codes for CASSSRKLAFGGTDTQYF.

The chain employs TRBV12-3 or TRBV12-4 and TRBJ1-5; D unresolved. CDR3 length: 12 residues. V gave up 5 bases and J gave up 9 bases, with 11 bases separating them. This CDR3 reads CASSRGPSPQHF. The CDR3 DNA reads TGTGCCAGCAGTCGAGGTCCTTCGCCCCAGCATTTT.

V usage is TRBV5-6 and J usage is TRBJ2-5, with D tentatively TRBD2 (6 bases). The germline CDR1 and CDR2 sequences are SGHDT and YYEEEE. V lost 4 bases to trimming and J lost 4 bases, with 23 bases between them. This CDR3 is built from 17 residues. This chain's CDR3 is CASSLAASGRGGETQYF. The CDR3 region has the DNA TGTGCCAGCAGCCTAGCCGCTTCCGGCCGGGGAGGAGAGACCCAGTACTTC.

This chain links TRBV18 with TRBJ1-6, with 7 bases lining up with TRBD1. Losses at the gene ends were 6 bases for V and 9 bases for J; bases not matched to a gene: 2. Looked up from germline, CDR1 is KGHSH and CDR2 is LQKENI. This CDR3 has 12 residues. The CDR3 DNA reads TGTGCCAGCTCGACAGGGATTTCACCCCTCCACTTT. It is translated as CASSTGISPLHF.

The chain has TRBV28 and TRBJ1-5; 10 positions agree with TRBD1. The CDR3 spans 14 residues. The germline gives CDR1 MDHEN, CDR2 SYDVKM. J gave up 6 bases and V 8 bases, and 7 bases lay outside the gene matches. CDR3 in amino acids: CASAGTGERQPQHF. The CDR3 coding sequence is TGTGCCAGCGCCGGGACAGGGGAACGTCAGCCCCAGCATTTT.

This clone was detected only once. This chain joins TRBV4-3 and TRBJ1-1; no reliable D call. CDR1 and CDR2 from the germline V gene are LGHNA and YSLEER. Trimming removed 3 bases from V and 5 bases from J, with 10 bases in between. The CDR3 has 13 residues. In nucleotides, the CDR3 is TGCGCCAGCAGCCACTCCCGGGAAACTGAAGCTTTCTTT. Translated: CASSHSRETEAFF.

The chain uses TRBV6-2 or TRBV6-3 and TRBJ1-2, with TRBD1 matching 9 bases. The CDR3 extends over 14 amino acids. The germline V gene encodes CDR1 MNHEY and CDR2 SVGEGT. V lost 2 bases to trimming and J lost 8 bases; unmatched junction nucleotides: 6. The CDR3 DNA is TGTGCCAGCAGTTACACGGACAGGGGCGACGGCTACACCTTC. It encodes CASSYTDRGDGYTF.

The gene calls are TRBV30 and TRBJ2-1; 9 bases match TRBD1. Germline-derived CDR1 and CDR2 are GTSNPN and SVGIG (reference sequence). The CDR3 length is 14 residues. The ends lost 2 bases at V and 6 bases at J; junction bases unmatched: 5. This chain's CDR3 is CAWSLGGQGNEQFF. The CDR3 DNA reads TGTGCCTGGAGTTTGGGGGGACAGGGCAATGAGCAGTTCTTC. The variable domain in full, completed from reference TRBV30 and TRBJ2-1, reads SQTIHQWPATLVQPVGSPLSLECTVEGTSNPNLYWYRQAAGRGLQLLFYSVGIGQISSEVPQNLSASRPQDRQFILSSKKLLLSDSGFYLCAWSLGGQGNEQFFGPGTRLTVL.

The chain recombines TRBV18 with TRBJ2-6; D possibly corresponds to TRBD2 (6 bases). There are 14 residues in the CDR3. Germline loops: CDR1 KGHSH, CDR2 LQKENI. The ends were cut back, 6 bases at V and 1 base at J, with 7 bases in the middle. CDR3 region: CASSRGSGANVLTF. Here the CDR3 DNA reads TGTGCCAGCTCCCGGGGGTCTGGGGCCAACGTCCTGACTTTC.

The chain employs TRBV10-3 and TRBJ1-5; TRBD1 aligns across 9 bases. Germline CDR1 and CDR2: ENHRY and SYGVKD. The length of the CDR3 is 16 residues. Germline trimming cut 5 bases from V and 2 bases from J; bases unmatched to any gene: 7. CDR3 in DNA: TGTGCCATCAGTCCCGGGACAGGGTTGGGCAATCAGCCCCAGCATTTT. Amino acids: CAISPGTGLGNQPQHF.

This chain links TRBV2 with TRBJ2-3; no clear D gene. V was trimmed by 4 bases and J by 5 bases, leaving 4 bases between them. The CDR3 loop spans 11 amino acids. Germline V gene lookup returns CDR1 SNHLY and CDR2 FYNNEI. CDR3 nucleotide sequence: TGTGCCAGCAGTGCGGTAGATACGCAGTATTTT. It encodes CASSAVDTQYF.

CDR3 in DNA: TGTGCCAGCGTGGGGACAGGGAATTCACCCCTCCACTTT. Translation gives CASVGTGNSPLHF. V gene TRBV6-5 combines with J gene TRBJ1-6; 9 positions agree with TRBD1. Germline V gene lookup returns CDR1 MNHEY and CDR2 SVGAGI. The CDR3 sequence is 13 residues long. V shed 8 bases, J shed 7 bases, and the junction held 3 bases outside the gene matches.

The CDR3 protein is CASSYSGGVEPQHF. CDR3 bases: TGTGCCAGCAGTTACTCGGGGGGAGTCGAGCCCCAGCATTTT. The rearrangement links TRBV6-5 to TRBJ1-5, with D perhaps TRBD1 (5 bases). V was pared by 0 bases and J by 8 bases, with 11 bases between. Germline-derived CDR1 and CDR2 are MNHEY and SVGAGI. The CDR3 extends over 14 amino acids.

This clone was counted once. The chain is built from TRBV15 and TRBJ2-2, with 8 nucleotides matching TRBD1. The CDR3 is 14 residues long. Germline CDR1 is LNHNV and CDR2 is YYDKDF (reference sequence). V shed 3 bases and J 5 bases; nucleotides not matched to a gene: 2. CDR3 nucleotide sequence: TGTGCCACCAGCAGTGACAGGGGAACCGGGGAGCTGTTTTTT. This translates into CATSSDRGTGELFF.

This chain links TRBV10-3 with TRBJ1-2; D ambiguous. Germline assignment: CDR1 ENHRY and CDR2 SYGVKD. Trimming removed 5 bases from V and 7 bases from J, with 11 bases in between. The CDR3 is 12 amino acids. The CDR3, as DNA: TGTGCCATCAGTTCACTGCGGGTTGGCTACACCTTC. It is translated as CAISSLRVGYTF.

This clone was seen a handful of times. The chain couples TRBV12-5 to TRBJ1-1; 10 bases fit TRBD1. The CDR3 runs to 14 residues. The germline gives CDR1 LGHNT, CDR2 FRNRAP. After removal of 6 bases from V and 4 bases from J, the junction contained 5 bases not matched to a gene. As DNA, the CDR3 is TGTGCTAGTGGAAGACAGGGGGCGGCCACTGAAGCTTTCTTT. This codes for CASGRQGAATEAFF.

V gene TRBV12-5 combines with J gene TRBJ1-1; 8 nucleotides align to TRBD1. CDR1 and CDR2 from the germline V gene are LGHNT and FRNRAP. The CDR3 has 12 amino acids. Germline trimming cut 7 bases from V and 11 bases from J; bases unmatched to any gene: 9. The CDR3 region is CASAPDRARAFF. The CDR3 region has the DNA TGTGCTAGTGCTCCGGACAGGGCTCGGGCTTTCTTT.

The gene calls are TRBV19 and TRBJ2-5; 9 bases agree with TRBD2. V was clipped by 4 bases and J by 5 bases; unmatched bases: 11. Germline CDR1 and CDR2: LNHDA and SQIVND (reference sequence). CDR3 length: 16 residues. CDR3 sequence reads: CASSRASGARQETQYF. The CDR3 DNA reads TGTGCCAGTAGTAGGGCTAGCGGGGCCCGACAGGAGACCCAGTACTTC.

This clone was detected once. The chain couples TRBV6-4 to TRBJ1-2, with a tentative D call TRBD1 (6 bases). The CDR3 contains 16 residues. Trimming removed 6 bases at V and 2 bases at J, with 19 bases between. Per germline, CDR1 MRHNA and CDR2 SNTAGT. The CDR3 bases are TGTGCCAGCAGCCGACTCGTACAGGGTGTCAACTATGGCTACACCTTC. It specifies CASSRLVQGVNYGYTF.

V usage is TRBV5-1 and J usage is TRBJ2-5; TRBD2 matches 9 bases. The CDR3 is 16 amino acids. From germline, CDR1 is SGHRS and CDR2 YFSETQ. J lost 6 bases, V lost 3 bases, and 12 bases had no gene match. This CDR3 is CASSSLGGGAEQTQYF. DNA for the CDR3: TGCGCCAGCAGCTCTCTTGGCGGGGGGGCCGAACAGACCCAGTACTTC.

The rearrangement uses TRBV6-5 and TRBJ2-7; the match to TRBD2 covers 7 bases. The CDR3 runs 12 residues. The V gene's germline CDR1 is MNHEY and CDR2 SVGAGI. V shed 8 bases, J shed 3 bases, and the junction held 4 bases outside the gene matches. CDR3: CASSRGDYEQYF. The DNA of the CDR3 is TGTGCCAGCTCCCGGGGGGACTACGAGCAGTACTTC.

The V call is TRBV4-1, the J call TRBJ1-1; a weak D match, TRBD1 (6 bases). V lost 4 bases and J 3 bases, leaving 15 bases between the germline ends. Germline V gene data show CDR1 as MGHRA and CDR2 as YSYEKL. The CDR3 loop spans 15 amino acids. CDR3 nucleotide sequence: TGCGCCAGCAGCCCCTCGACAGGCACGGACACTGAAGCTTTCTTT. Amino acid sequence: CASSPSTGTDTEAFF.